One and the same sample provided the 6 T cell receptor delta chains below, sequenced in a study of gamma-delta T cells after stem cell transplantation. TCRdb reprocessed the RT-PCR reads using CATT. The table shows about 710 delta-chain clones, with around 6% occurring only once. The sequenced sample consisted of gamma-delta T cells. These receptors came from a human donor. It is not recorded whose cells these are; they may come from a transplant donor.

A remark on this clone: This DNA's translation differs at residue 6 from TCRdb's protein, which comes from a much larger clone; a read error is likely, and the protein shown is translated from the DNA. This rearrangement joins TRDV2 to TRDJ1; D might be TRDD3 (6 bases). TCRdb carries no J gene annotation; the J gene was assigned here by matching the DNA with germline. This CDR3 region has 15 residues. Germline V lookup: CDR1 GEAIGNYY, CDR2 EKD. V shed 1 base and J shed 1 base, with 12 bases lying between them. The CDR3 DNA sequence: TGTGCCTGTGACACTCGGGGGGAAGTCACCGATAAACTCATCTTT. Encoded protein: CACDTRGEVTDKLIF.

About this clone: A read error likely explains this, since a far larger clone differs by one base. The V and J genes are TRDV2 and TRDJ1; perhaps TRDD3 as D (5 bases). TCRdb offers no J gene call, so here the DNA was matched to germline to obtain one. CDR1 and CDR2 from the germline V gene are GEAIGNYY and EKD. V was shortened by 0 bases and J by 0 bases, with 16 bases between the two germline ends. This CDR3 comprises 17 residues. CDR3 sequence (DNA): TGTGCCTGTGACACCGTGGGGCGAGCTTCGTACACCGATAAACTCATCTTT. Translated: CACDTVGRASYTDKLIF.

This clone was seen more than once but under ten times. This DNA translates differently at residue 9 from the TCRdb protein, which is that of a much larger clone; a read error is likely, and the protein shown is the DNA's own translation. CDR3 DNA sequence: TGTGCCTGTGACACCGTACTTCTGGAGGATATCGGGGACGTCCGTAAACTCATCTTT. Its translation is CACDTVLLEDIGDVRKLIF. The V call is TRDV2, the J call TRDJ1; perhaps TRDD3 as D (5 bases). The germline gives CDR1 GEAIGNYY, CDR2 EKD. The CDR3 consists of 19 residues. The ends were cut back, 0 bases at V and 7 bases at J, with 29 bases in the middle.

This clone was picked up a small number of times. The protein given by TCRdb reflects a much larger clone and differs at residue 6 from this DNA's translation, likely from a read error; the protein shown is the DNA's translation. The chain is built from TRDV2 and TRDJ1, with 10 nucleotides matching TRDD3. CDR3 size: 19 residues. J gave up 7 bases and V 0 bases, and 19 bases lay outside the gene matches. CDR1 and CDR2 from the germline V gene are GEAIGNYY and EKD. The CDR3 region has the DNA TGTGCCTGTGACACCATACTTCTGGGGGATATCGGGGACGTCCGTAAACTCATCTTT. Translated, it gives CACDTILLGDIGDVRKLIF.

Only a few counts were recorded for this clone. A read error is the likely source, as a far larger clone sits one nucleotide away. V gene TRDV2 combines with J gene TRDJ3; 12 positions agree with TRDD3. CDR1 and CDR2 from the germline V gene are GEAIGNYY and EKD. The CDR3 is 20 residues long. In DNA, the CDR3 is TGTGCCGGTGACACCGTACTGGGGGATACCCCCTCCTGGGACACCCGACAGATGTTTTTC. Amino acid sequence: CAGDTVLGDTPSWDTRQMFF.

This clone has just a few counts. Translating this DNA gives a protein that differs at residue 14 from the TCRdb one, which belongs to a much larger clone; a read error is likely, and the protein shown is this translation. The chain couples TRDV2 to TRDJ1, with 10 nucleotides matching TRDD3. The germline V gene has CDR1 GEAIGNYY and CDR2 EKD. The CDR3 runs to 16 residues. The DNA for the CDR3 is TGTGCCTGTGACAAGCTAGGAATGGGGGATACTTTTAAACCCATCTTT. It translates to CACDKLGMGDTFKPIF.